This TCR beta chain was recorded in a study of T-cell memory formation after mild COVID-19 (dated by TCRdb to 2020 to 2023). Turning to the overall study: Most TCR sequence clusters were specific to one of the two donors. Two young, previously healthy adult volunteers made up the cohort, one male and one female. Longitudinal TCRalpha and TCRbeta repertoire sequencing tracked T-cell clones expanding and contracting after mild COVID-19 in a couple of donors. What the study reported, not specific to this receptor: Contracting CD4+ clones were found mainly in CM and EM memory subsets, while CD8+ clones were enriched in EMRA. SARS-CoV-2 specificity of the second-wave clones peaking on day 37 was not confirmed. Clones contracting from day 15 to 85 had balanced CD4/CD8 phenotypes, while a second wave expanding from day 15 to 37 was biased towards CD4+. Only two mild cases were covered by the study, and larger cohorts that include severe cases with pre-infection samples were considered necessary. Some responding clones were detected in pre-infection memory, suggesting pre-existing cross-reactive memory T cells joined the SARS-CoV-2 response.

The CDR3 covers 14 residues, taking in both the cysteine and the phenylalanine. The entry retains the CDR3 DNA only, 42 bases that are in frame from base 1. At the junction V is shortened by 5 bases and J by 4 bases, with 14 bases in between. CDR1 and CDR2, looked up from the germline V gene (reference sequence), are LGHDT and YNNKEL. This clonotype has only a few counts. No cognate antigen has been identified for it. No much larger clone is present one base from it, and per-base qualities are unavailable. Reads for this sample came from an Illumina NovaSeq 6000. TCRalpha and TCRbeta cDNA libraries were constructed by 5'RACE with constant-segment primers, with sample barcodes and unique molecular identifiers being introduced. Trizol reagent was used to extract RNA from every sample. The libraries were amplified in two PCR steps, and the second step added a second sample barcode and Illumina TruSeq adapters. The libraries were sequenced on an Illumina NovaSeq using 2 x 150 bp paired-end reads. The original methods were these. Demultiplexing of reads and collapsing into UMI-guided consensus sequences were performed with migec v1.2.7. Using mixcr v2.1.11, UMI consensuses were aligned to TRA and TRB V and J templates and then assembled into clonotypes. Expanded or contracted clonotypes were those called significant by both edgeR and NoisET, with noise models trained on biological replicates. For edgeR calls, the thresholds were a false discovery rate-adjusted p below 0.01 and a log2 fold-change of 1. As an exploratory analysis of dynamics, max-normalized trajectories of the 1000 most abundant clonotypes were examined with PCA combined with hierarchical clustering. Separately sequenced CD4+ and CD8+ repertoires were used to assign a CD4 or CD8 phenotype to each responding clone. TCRdb redid the processing of the public reads, applying fastp at Q25 and MiXCR, and retained in-frame beta chains. CDR3 protein duplicates are merged, each entry listing the most common genes and DNA. The V and J calls, along with clone size, are taken from TCRdb and not from the paper's own processing. This sample lists roughly 150,000 distinct CDR3 sequences; roughly 15% were detected once. The leading ten clones occupy 14% of the sample.

Ficoll-Paque density gradient centrifugation was the method used to isolate PBMCs. Sequencing was carried out using PBMCs or a T cell subset sorted from them (not recorded which). This sequence uses TRBV3-1 and TRBJ1-2, and TRBD1 may be the D gene, going by 5 matching bases. The clonotype comes from an adult woman who had mild COVID-19 (a few samples of this study predate the infection). The sample titles of this study are shuffled in the database, so cell type and time point are left out; the donor was told from shared clones. The CDR3 region has the sequence CASSKREGTYGYTF. The DNA sequence is as follows: TGTGCCAGCAGCAAACGCGAGGGGACCTATGGCTACACCTTC.